Following are 27 T cell receptor beta chains from one sample sequenced in a study of CD8+CD57+ T cells in acquired aplastic anemia (dated by TCRdb to between 2017 and 2018). The patients picked for sequencing were ones in whom flow cytometry had shown an expansion of CD8+CD57+ cells. The listed sequencing device is Illumina HiSeq 2000. TCR beta VDJ combination and CDR3 sequence profiling used genomic DNA as the template. TCRdb ran its own pipeline on the public reads, namely fastp trimming at Q25 and MiXCR clone calling, and kept in-frame beta chains. CDR3 protein duplicates are merged, each entry listing the most common genes and DNA. In all, the sample holds 180,000 or so distinct CDR3 sequences, and approximately 48% of those were seen once. The leading ten clones occupy 1.8% of the sample. Specimen: sorted CD4+, CD8+, or CD8+CD57+ T cells (not recorded which) from PBMCs. The receptor set was obtained from a human donor with aplastic anemia.

There are a few counts of this clonotype. Sequence at one end of the junction differs from germline and may be a read error. The gene calls are TRBV20-1 and TRBJ2-1; D remains unclear. Per germline, CDR1 DFQATT and CDR2 SNEGSKA (reference sequence). This CDR3 spans 11 amino acids. The CDR3 region is CSAPLLTRSVF. In DNA, the CDR3 is TGCAGTGCTCCATTGCTTACCCGAAGCGTCTTC.

J is TRBJ2-7 and V is TRBV27, with TRBD2 identical over 10 bases. Germline V CDR1 and CDR2: MNHEY, SMNVEV (reference sequence). V was clipped by 5 bases and J by 1 base; unmatched bases: 8. The CDR3 totals 16 residues. CDR3 residues: CASSRQLAGLSYEQYF. CDR3 in DNA: TGTGCCAGCAGTAGACAACTAGCGGGGTTATCCTACGAGCAGTACTTC.

This clonotype was seen many times. This chain joins TRBV7-2 and TRBJ1-6; D unclear. Between the trimmed V and J ends, which lost 10 bases and 0 bases, there was a span of 10 bases. Looked up from germline, CDR1 is SGHTA and CDR2 is FQGNSA. This CDR3 contains 14 residues. This chain's CDR3 is CATTSGSYNSPLHF. The CDR3 region has the DNA TGTGCCACCACTTCGGGCTCCTATAATTCACCCCTCCACTTT.

This sequence joins TRBV7-2 and TRBJ2-7; D may be TRBD1 (6 bases). The CDR3 runs to 15 residues. Germline CDR1 is SGHTA and CDR2 is FQGNSA. Trimming removed 6 bases at V and 2 bases at J, with 17 bases between. CDR3 sequence: CASSVRQGLTYEQYF. The CDR3 bases are TGTGCCAGCAGTGTCCGGCAGGGGTTAACCTACGAGCAGTACTTC.

J is TRBJ1-1 and V is TRBV5-1, with 10 bases identical to TRBD1. This CDR3 region has 14 residues. The ends lost 3 bases at V and 10 bases at J; junction bases unmatched: 9. Germline V gene lookup returns CDR1 SGHRS and CDR2 YFSETQ. CDR3 region: CASSWGQGLPTAFF. The CDR3 nucleotides are TGCGCCAGCAGCTGGGGACAGGGGTTACCGACAGCTTTCTTT. Full variable domain (remainder filled in from reference TRBV5-1 and TRBJ1-1): KAGVTQTPRYLIKTRGQQVTLSCSPISGHRSVSWYQQTPGQGLQFLFEYFSETQRNKGNFPGRFSGRQFSNSRSEMNVSTLELGDSALYLCASSWGQGLPTAFFGQGTRLTVV.

The CDR3 bases are TGCAGCGTATCGGGACTAGCGGGAAAGGTTGTGCAGTACTTC. Encoded protein: CSVSGLAGKVVQYF. The chain uses TRBV29-1 and TRBJ2-7; 13 bases match TRBD2. V gave up 6 bases and J gave up 9 bases; unmatched junction bases: 11. Germline V gene data show CDR1 as SQVTM and CDR2 as ANQGSEA. The CDR3 spans 14 residues.

The V gene is TRBV2, the J gene TRBJ2-5, with D perhaps being TRBD1 or TRBD2 (5 bases each). The DNA end lines up better with TRBJ2-7; the J call may be wrong. Germline loops: CDR1 SNHLY, CDR2 FYNNEI. CDR3 length equals 14 residues. CDR3 region: CASSPLRETYEQYF. The CDR3 region has the DNA TGTGCCAGCAGTCCGCTCAGGGAGACCTACGAGCAGTACTTC.

The chain employs TRBV25-1 and TRBJ2-7, with D hard to call. CDR1 MGHDK and CDR2 SYGVNS come from the germline V gene. Trimming took 5 bases from V and 1 from J, leaving 6 bases between them. The CDR3 has 12 amino acids. As DNA, the CDR3 is TGTGCCAGCAGTAAGGGATCCTACGAGCAGTACTTC. It specifies CASSKGSYEQYF.

This clonotype showed up many times. The chain employs TRBV7-9 and TRBJ2-7; D is perhaps TRBD2 (7 bases). The CDR3 has 11 residues. The germline gives CDR1 SEHNR, CDR2 FQNEAQ (reference sequence). Trimming took off 10 bases at V and 6 bases at J, with 13 bases between the two ends. The CDR3 nucleotides read TGTGCCACGGCGGCGGGGGCCGAGCAGTACTTC. This codes for CATAAGAEQYF.

The sample holds many counts of this clonotype. The chain links TRBV2 to TRBJ2-2, with a weak D call TRBD1 (6 bases). The CDR3 totals 14 residues. Trimming shortened V by 6 bases and J by 2 bases, and 10 bases separated the two germline ends. The germline gives CDR1 SNHLY, CDR2 FYNNEI. The CDR3: CASRGTPNTGELFF. The CDR3, as DNA: TGTGCCAGCAGGGGGACACCTAACACCGGGGAGCTGTTTTTT.

The chain employs TRBV2 and TRBJ1-2, with 7 bases matching TRBD1. The germline V gene has CDR1 SNHLY and CDR2 FYNNEI. CDR3 length: 13 residues. V lost 6 bases and J lost 10; bases outside the gene matches: 11. The CDR3 DNA reads as TGTGCCAGCAGCGTGACAGGGTTCGGAGACTACACCTTC. Translating it yields CASSVTGFGDYTF. Supplemented by reference TRBV2 and TRBJ1-2, the full variable domain reads EPEVTQTPSHQVTQMGQEVILRCVPISNHLYFYWYRQILGQKVEFLVSFYNNEISEKSEIFDDQFSVERPDGSNFTLKIRSTKLEDSAMYFCASSVTGFGDYTFGSGTRLTVV.

This clonotype has at least ten counts. The chain links TRBV6-1 to TRBJ1-1, with unresolved D. V gave up 7 bases and J gave up 1 base, with 4 bases separating them. Germline V gene sequence: CDR1 MNHNS, CDR2 SASEGT. The CDR3 has 11 amino acids. The CDR3 DNA reads TGTGCCAGCAAGTGGAACACTGAAGCTTTCTTT. This sequence encodes CASKWNTEAFF.

The chain employs TRBV7-2 and TRBJ2-5; D is unclear. CDR1 is SGHTA, CDR2 FQGNSA, per germline. This CDR3 has 13 residues. V was trimmed by 2 bases and J by 1 base, leaving 5 bases between them. CDR3 sequence: CASSLHLQETQYF. The CDR3 nucleotides read TGTGCCAGCAGCTTACACCTCCAAGAGACCCAGTACTTC.

This clonotype was counted only a few times. The CDR3 nucleotides read TGTGCCGTACGGGACTTCGCCTACGAGCAGTACTTC. Its protein product is CAVRDFAYEQYF. V usage is TRBV2 and J usage is TRBJ2-7, with a weak D call TRBD2 (6 bases). Germline loops: CDR1 SNHLY, CDR2 FYNNEI. Trimming pared 11 bases from V and 2 bases from J, leaving 13 bases between. There are 12 residues in the CDR3.

The chain has TRBV5-1 and TRBJ2-1; TRBD2 agrees at 10 bases. This CDR3 spans 18 amino acids. Unmatched junction bases numbered 11, after V lost 1 base and J lost 4 bases. CDR1 is SGHRS, CDR2 YFSETQ, per germline. CDR3 protein: CASSLKILAGVRYNEQFF. In DNA form, the CDR3 reads TGCGCCAGCAGCTTGAAGATTCTAGCGGGAGTCAGGTACAATGAGCAGTTCTTC.

The rearrangement links TRBV15 to TRBJ1-1; the D gene is possibly TRBD1 (6 bases). The CDR3 runs to 14 residues. Germline-derived CDR1 and CDR2 are LNHNV and YYDKDF (reference sequence). V lost 0 bases, J lost 7 bases, and 12 bases lay in between. CDR3 nucleotides: TGTGCCACCAGCAGAGAAGGGGGTAACGTTGAAGCTTTCTTT. Its protein is CATSREGGNVEAFF.

The chain joins TRBV2 to TRBJ2-7, with D possibly TRBD1 on 5 matching bases. Germline CDR1 reads SNHLY; CDR2 reads FYNNEI. There are 12 residues in the CDR3. V lost 6 bases to trimming and J lost 3 bases, with 9 bases between them. The CDR3 is CASSRQIYEQYF. The CDR3 nucleotides are TGTGCCAGCAGCCGACAGATCTACGAGCAGTACTTC.

This clonotype was seen at least ten times. This chain uses TRBV15 with TRBJ1-4; weak D call: TRBD1 (6 bases). Germline-derived CDR1 and CDR2 are LNHNV and YYDKDF (reference sequence). This CDR3 has 18 amino acids. The ends were cut back, 5 bases at V and 0 bases at J, with 19 bases in the middle. Written as DNA, the CDR3 is TGTGCCACCAGCTTGGCGGGACACCCCTCTGCAACTAATGAAAAACTGTTTTTT. As protein: CATSLAGHPSATNEKLFF.

This clonotype was detected ten times or more. The chain employs TRBV5-1 and TRBJ2-2; a possible D gene is TRBD2 (6 bases). Germline V gene lookup returns CDR1 SGHRS and CDR2 YFSETQ. The ends were cut back, 6 bases at V and 4 bases at J, with 16 bases in the middle. The CDR3 covers 15 residues. In nucleotides, the CDR3 is TGCGCCAGCACCTGGAAATCGGGAGTCACCGGGGAGCTGTTTTTT. Encoded protein: CASTWKSGVTGELFF. Looking up the rest from reference TRBV5-1 and TRBJ2-2 gives the full variable domain: KAGVTQTPRYLIKTRGQQVTLSCSPISGHRSVSWYQQTPGQGLQFLFEYFSETQRNKGNFPGRFSGRQFSNSRSEMNVSTLELGDSALYLCASTWKSGVTGELFFGEGSRLTVL.

V is TRBV19 and J is TRBJ1-1; 7 bases are shared with TRBD1. The germline V gene has CDR1 LNHDA and CDR2 SQIVND (reference sequence). The CDR3 is 13 amino acids. With 6 bases clipped from V and 5 bases from J, the junction kept 6 bases outside the gene matches. In DNA, the CDR3 is TGTGCCAGTAGGGGAACAGGGGTGACTGAAGCTTTCTTT. This gives the protein CASRGTGVTEAFF.

The chain links TRBV7-2 to TRBJ2-5; D is uncertain. CDR3 length: 12 amino acids. V gave up 3 bases and J gave up 5 bases, with 7 bases separating them. Germline lookup yields CDR1 SGHTA and CDR2 FQGNSA. This chain's CDR3 is CASSFIGETQYF. CDR3 DNA: TGTGCCAGCAGCTTTATTGGGGAGACCCAGTACTTC.

This clonotype was picked up a small number of times. The chain uses TRBV30 and TRBJ2-2; TRBD1 agrees at 9 bases. The CDR3 runs 12 residues. Germline V gives CDR1 GTSNPN, CDR2 SVGIG (reference sequence). V shed 8 bases, J shed 6 bases, and the junction held 4 bases outside the gene matches. The DNA of the CDR3 is TGTGCCGGGGGACAGGGTGCCGGGGAGCTGTTTTTT. Protein: CAGGQGAGELFF. The complete variable domain, with remaining parts taken from reference TRBV30 and TRBJ2-2, reads SQTIHQWPATLVQPVGSPLSLECTVEGTSNPNLYWYRQAAGRGLQLLFYSVGIGQISSEVPQNLSASRPQDRQFILSSKKLLLSDSGFYLCAGGQGAGELFFGEGSRLTVL.

This CDR3 reads CASSGAVYYEQYF. CDR3 nucleotide sequence: TGCGCCAGCAGTGGGGCTGTCTACTACGAGCAGTACTTC. The chain is built from TRBV10-2 and TRBJ2-7; no clear D gene. The CDR3 extends over 13 amino acids. Germline V CDR1 and CDR2: WSHSY, SAAADI. Trimming pared 4 bases from V and 3 bases from J, leaving 10 bases between.

This clonotype was recorded at least ten times. CDR3 coding DNA: TGTGCCAGCAGTCCCAGGGGGTCTGGAAACACCATATATTTT. This codes for CASSPRGSGNTIYF. The chain recombines TRBV2 with TRBJ1-3, with 7 bases lining up with TRBD1. CDR1 and CDR2 (germline): SNHLY, FYNNEI. The CDR3 sequence is 14 residues long. Unmatched junction bases numbered 2, after V lost 5 bases and J lost 1 base.

The chain carries TRBV7-9 and TRBJ2-3, with a possible D match to TRBD1 (5 bases). V was pared by 5 bases and J by 3 bases, with 9 bases between. CDR1 and CDR2 (germline): SEHNR, FQNEAQ (reference sequence). The CDR3 is made up of 13 amino acids. The CDR3 DNA follows: TGTGCCAGCAGCACGACAGTTACAGATACGCAGTATTTT. This gives the protein CASSTTVTDTQYF.

This clonotype was seen only a few times. This rearrangement joins TRBV28 to TRBJ1-1, with 7 nucleotides matching TRBD1. Germline V gene data show CDR1 as MDHEN and CDR2 as SYDVKM. This CDR3 is 16 amino acids long. Trimming cost V 1 base and J 3 bases; bases outside gene matches: 8. Here the CDR3 DNA reads TGTGCCAGCAGTTTATCAGGGGGGGCGGGCGACACTGAAGCTTTCTTT. Encoded protein: CASSLSGGAGDTEAFF.

This rearrangement joins TRBV25-1 to TRBJ1-6; 8 bases align to TRBD1. The CDR3 is 15 residues long. J was trimmed by 9 bases and V by 4 bases; bases with no gene match: 8. The V gene's germline CDR1 is MGHDK and CDR2 SYGVNS. CDR3 DNA sequence: TGTGCCAGCAGTGTTGGGACAGGATTAGGTTCACCCCTCCACTTT. Translating it yields CASSVGTGLGSPLHF.